This record covers a single T cell receptor beta chain. Which antigen it targets is not known. Base qualities are not at hand, and no much larger clone is one base apart. Using the deep immunoSEQ assay, TCR CDR3 regions were amplified from genomic DNA by multiplex PCR. Extracted genomic DNA from each cell subset was distributed evenly across all wells of several immunoSEQ 96-well plates, and each plate was treated as a replicate. For sorted subsets, each replicate PCR was loaded with approximately 190 ng genomic DNA, equivalent to approximately 33,000 T cell genomes. Purified libraries were measured with a Qubit 3.0 fluorometer, size-checked on a Bioanalyzer 2100, and measured again with the KAPA Library Quantification kit. Every immunoSEQ 96-well plate was sequenced on a separate single-read 150-cycle Illumina NextSeq 550 flow cell. Per the original workflow: The immunoSEQ output contained only junctional sequences without quality scores, so filtering could not match that applied to full-length reads. To assign V/J genes and CDR3, sequences were annotated against IMGT germline references using PyIR, a Python wrapper for IgBLAST v1.9. Any read was removed if the V/J assignment was weak (E-value above 1e-6), the CDR3 was missing, or the read contained stop codons, out-of-frame junctions, or ambiguous translated residues. A V3J clonotype was defined by an identical inferred V gene, J gene, and CDR3 amino acid sequence. Percentage overlap between repertoires was calculated by dividing the number of shared unique clonotypes by the size of the smaller repertoire. RTK rarefaction, the Chao1 estimator, and Recon v2.1 estimates of unobserved clonotypes were used to assess repertoire richness. OLGA was used to compute generation probabilities for all TCRbeta clonotypes that the gDNA method yielded from a handful of donors. This is the immuneACCESS table as TCRdb keeps it, with only in-frame sequences that have V and J called. A part of the clones is gone; compared with another copy, unresolved V genes explain less than half, and the rest is unexplained. That table supplies the V and J calls and clone size; D and trimming were determined from the DNA. In all, the sample holds 850,000 to 1,200,000 clones, and approximately 70% of those were seen once. The ten largest make up about 1.5% of the sample.

The data derive from a study of shared clonotypes between healthy human individuals (dated by TCRdb to the early 2020s). Turning to the overall study: Three men and two women, aged 18 to 49 years, made up the cohort. For each donor, CD4 naive and CD4 memory were each given three plates, CD8 naive was given two plates, and CD8 memory was given one plate. Blood TCR repertoires of about 5 healthy adults were deeply sequenced to estimate repertoire size and the extent of clonotype sharing between individuals. To increase sequencing depth and limit assay-specific biases, TCR repertoire library preparation and sequencing were carried out by different laboratories using diverse techniques. Between about 0.85 and 10 billion PBMCs per donor were obtained by leukapheresis.

Donors were healthy HIV-negative adults with no recently reported acute infections or vaccinations. Only Caucasian adults living in Nashville, Tennessee, USA were represented among the donors. Magnetic negative selection was used to enrich CD4+ T cells, after which naive cells were positively selected on CD45RA and the negative fraction became the memory subset. Blood was collected by leukapheresis, and PBMCs were isolated by Ficoll-Histopaque density gradient centrifugation and then cryopreserved in liquid nitrogen vapor phase. Analytical flow cytometry was used to check the purity and quantity of each magnetically sorted T cell population. Genomic DNA was isolated from every sorted fraction and measured by UV absorbance on a Nanodrop 2000c. The CDR3 spans 14 residues, from the cysteine through the phenylalanine. This entry keeps only the CDR3 DNA: 42 bases, framed from base 1. Broader findings and caveats from the paper: Pairwise subsampling indicated that sequencing depth was expected to affect the degree of clonotype sharing among donors. Across a few donors, roughly 5% of naive CD4, around 3.5% of naive CD8, roughly 2.2% of memory CD4, and 0.4% of memory CD8 clonotypes were shared. Estimated clonotype richness was generally larger for naive than for memory subsets. Even with the large sequencing depth, rarefaction of the sorted-subset datasets indicated that sequencing was incomplete. The genetic and exposure-history diversity represented was limited by the small number of donors. Sampling was restricted to blood, and TCR repertoires in tissue are likely to differ from TCR repertoires in blood. Clonotypes shared by all four sorted-subset donors showed higher generation probabilities than non-shared clonotypes.

The specimen was memory CD4+ T cells sorted from blood. The meaning of the sample's cell subset or site label: CD45RA-negative fraction. The clonotype originates from a man aged 18-30 years in good health. The sequence is built from TRBV21-1 and TRBJ2-3; the table's D call, TRBD1, has no DNA check behind it. TRBV21-1 is labeled a pseudogene. The CDR3 in this case is CASREGQGPDTQYF. In nucleotide form, the sequence is TGTGCCAGCAGGGAAGGACAGGGCCCAGATACGCAGTATTTT.